The source of this T cell receptor beta chain is a study of T-cell memory formation after mild COVID-19 (dated by TCRdb to the early 2020s). A note on the overall study: TCR sequence clusters from the two donors were largely donor specific. In a couple of donors, T-cell clones that expanded and contracted after mild COVID-19 were tracked by sequencing TCRalpha and TCRbeta repertoires over time. The cohort comprised two young, previously healthy adult volunteers, one female and one male. Broad study findings and their caveats: SARS-CoV-2 specificity was not confirmed for the second-wave clones peaking on day 37. Contracting CD4+ clones appeared mostly in the CM and EM memory subsets, whereas CD8+ clones were enriched in EMRA. Balanced CD4/CD8 phenotypes were observed for clones contracting from day 15 to 85, whereas a bias towards CD4+ was observed for a second wave of clones expanding from day 15 to 37. Only two mild cases were covered by the study, and larger cohorts that include severe cases with pre-infection samples were considered necessary. Some responding clones were found in pre-infection memory, which suggests that pre-existing cross-reactive memory T cells took part in the SARS-CoV-2 response.

This clonotype came up a few times. Its target antigen remains unknown. Base qualities were left out, and no much larger clone turns up one base away. TCRdb names Illumina NovaSeq 6000 as the instrument used. Using 5'RACE with constant-segment primers, TCRalpha and TCRbeta cDNA libraries were constructed, with sample barcodes and unique molecular identifiers added in the process. RNA was extracted from every sample with Trizol reagent. Libraries were amplified in two PCR steps, with a second sample barcode and Illumina TruSeq adapters added in the second step. Sequencing of the libraries was done on an Illumina NovaSeq, producing 2 x 150 bp paired-end reads. The authors' analysis ran thus. Demultiplexing of reads and collapsing into UMI-guided consensus sequences were performed with migec v1.2.7. With mixcr v2.1.11, UMI consensuses were aligned to TRA and TRB V and J templates and assembled into clonotypes. A clonotype was counted as expanded or contracted only if both edgeR and NoisET called the change significant, with noise models trained on biological replicates. For edgeR calls, the cutoffs were a false discovery rate-adjusted p below 0.01 and a log2 fold-change threshold of 1. As an exploratory analysis of dynamics, max-normalized trajectories of the 1000 most abundant clonotypes were examined by PCA with hierarchical clustering. The CD4 or CD8 phenotype of responding clones was assigned using the separately sequenced CD4+ and CD8+ repertoires. The public sequencing data were trimmed at Q25 with fastp and processed into clonotypes with MiXCR by TCRdb, which kept only in-frame beta chains. CDR3 protein sequences are deduplicated, and each keeps its most common genes and DNA. These V and J calls are TCRdb output, not the study's own analysis. The sample table lists around 340,000 distinct CDR3 sequences, approximately 13% of them with a count of one. Over 20% of the sample comes from the top ten.

The CDR3 holds 18 amino acids from the cysteine to the phenylalanine. Only CDR3 DNA is held: 54 bases, read in frame from base 1. From V the trimming removes 0 bases and from J it removes 7 bases, while the gene matches leave 7 bases of the junction unaccounted for. Looking up the germline V gene yields CDR1 MGHRA and CDR2 YSYEKL. PBMCs were isolated by Ficoll-Paque density gradient centrifugation. The origin of this receptor is a young man who had mild COVID-19 (a few samples of this study predate the infection). The sample titles of this study are shuffled in the database, so cell type and time point are left out; the donor was told from shared clones. The chain joins TRBV4-1 to TRBJ2-4; 15 bases in the junction line up with TRBD2. Sequenced sample: PBMCs or a T cell subset sorted from them (not recorded which). The nucleotide sequence is TGCGCCAGCAGCCAAGATTGGACTAGCGGGGGGGCCGGGAACATTCAGTACTTC. This codes for CASSQDWTSGGAGNIQYF.